The present T cell receptor beta chain was sequenced within a study of PD-1 and CTLA-4 blockade in melanoma. Sequencing was performed with immunoSEQ multiplex PCR; in TCRdb, only in-frame clones are kept and a portion is missing. The data contain 34,000 or so clones, about 87% of them singletons. The CDR3 is 14 residues long. CDR1 SQVTM and CDR2 ANQGSEA come from the germline V gene. V gave up 2 bases and J gave up 0 bases, with 8 bases separating them. This clone was observed a single time. The clonotype comes from a human donor with melanoma. The chain employs TRBV29-1 and TRBJ1-5; D is possibly TRBD1 (5 bases). The sequences come from CD8+ T cells from peripheral blood, collected from a patient given anti-PD-1 treatment. CDR3 sequence reads: CSVETGVSNQPQHF. The CDR3 nucleotides read TGCAGCGTTGAAACGGGGGTTAGCAATCAGCCCCAGCATTTT.